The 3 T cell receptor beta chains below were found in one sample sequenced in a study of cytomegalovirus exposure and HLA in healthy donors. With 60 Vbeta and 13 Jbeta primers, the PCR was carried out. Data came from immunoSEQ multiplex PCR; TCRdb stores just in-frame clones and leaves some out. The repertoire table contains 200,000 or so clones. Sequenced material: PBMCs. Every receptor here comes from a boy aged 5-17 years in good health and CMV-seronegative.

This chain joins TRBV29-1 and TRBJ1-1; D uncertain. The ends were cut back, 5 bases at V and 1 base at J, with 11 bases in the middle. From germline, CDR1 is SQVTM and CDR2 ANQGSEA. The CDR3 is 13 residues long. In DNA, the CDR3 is TGCAGCGTTCGATTCACAGAGAACACTGAAGCTTTCTTT. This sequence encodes CSVRFTENTEAFF.

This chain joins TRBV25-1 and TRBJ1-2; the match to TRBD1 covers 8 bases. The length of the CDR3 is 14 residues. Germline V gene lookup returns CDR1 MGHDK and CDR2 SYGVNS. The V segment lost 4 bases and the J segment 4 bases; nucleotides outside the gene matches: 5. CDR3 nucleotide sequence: TGTGCCAGCAGTGGGGGACAGGTTGGCTATGGCTACACCTTC. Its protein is CASSGGQVGYGYTF.

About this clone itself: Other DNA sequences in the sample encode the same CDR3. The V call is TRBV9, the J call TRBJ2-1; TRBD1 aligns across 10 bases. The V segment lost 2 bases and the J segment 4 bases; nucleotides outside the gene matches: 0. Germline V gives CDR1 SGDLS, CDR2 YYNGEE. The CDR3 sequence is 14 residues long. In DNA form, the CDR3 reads TGTGCCAGCAGCGTGGGACAGGGGTACAATGAGCAGTTCTTC. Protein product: CASSVGQGYNEQFF.